This note documents a single TCR beta chain sequence. As yet, its antigen is unknown. This sample stems from a study of cytomegalovirus exposure and HLA in healthy donors. Study context: The Caucasian-associated ancestry cluster held 80% to 90% of 350 to 450 genotyped donors. Whole-study results and caveats: It was reported that TCR beta sequences correctly inferred the HLA-A and HLA-B alleles for most subjects. Across donors, sequencing depth was assumed by presence/absence analyses to be roughly uniform.

The PCR used 60 Vbeta and 13 Jbeta primers. The data were produced by immunoSEQ multiplex PCR, yet TCRdb's version contains in-frame clones alone and is incomplete. The sample lists 130,000 to 150,000 clones, around 79% seen once, with approximately 3% in the top ten. Trimming cost V 4 bases and J 0 bases, with 8 bases left between them. This CDR3 region has 14 residues. CDR1 and CDR2 from the germline V gene are SGHRS and YFSETQ. The sequence was collected from a female donor in good health and CMV-seronegative. This chain links TRBV5-1 with TRBJ2-1; a possible D gene is TRBD2 (6 bases). The sequenced sample was PBMCs. CDR3 bases: TGCGCCAGCAGCGCGACTAGCTCCTACAATGAGCAGTTCTTC. Translation gives CASSATSSYNEQFF.